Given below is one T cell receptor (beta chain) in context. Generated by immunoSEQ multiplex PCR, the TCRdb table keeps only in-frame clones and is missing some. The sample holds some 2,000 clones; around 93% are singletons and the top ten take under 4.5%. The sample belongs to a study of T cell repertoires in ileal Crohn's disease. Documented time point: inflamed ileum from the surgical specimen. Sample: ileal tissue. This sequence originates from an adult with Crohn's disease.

Here the CDR3 reads CASSSPGQVRNEQFF. In DNA form, the CDR3 reads TGTGCCAGCAGTTCCCCCGGACAGGTTAGGAATGAGCAGTTCTTC. The chain joins TRBV27 to TRBJ2-1, with 7 positions matching TRBD1. V trimming: 4 bases; J trimming: 7 bases; junction bases outside the gene matches: 10. This CDR3 comprises 15 residues. Germline values: CDR1 MNHEY, CDR2 SMNVEV (reference sequence).